This T cell receptor beta chain was recorded in a study of shared clonotypes between healthy human individuals. Study summary: Three plates each covered CD4 naive and memory; CD8 naive two, CD8 memory one.

Germline loops: CDR1 SGHNT, CDR2 YYREEE (reference sequence). This CDR3 is 12 amino acids long. All the donors were Caucasian adults who lived in Nashville, Tennessee. On this clone: What it binds is not known. Sequence at one end of the junction differs from germline and may be a read error.

Generated by immunoSEQ multiplex PCR, the TCRdb table keeps only in-frame clones and is missing some. The profile covers about a million clones, with 70% to 85% appearing a single time and approximately 0.9% taken by the ten largest. Whole-study results and caveats: An expected dependence of interdonor clonotype sharing on sequencing depth was noted.

The receptor was isolated from a man aged 18 to 30 in good health. Some clones in this sample may be carry-over from other donors' samples. This chain uses TRBV5-4 with TRBJ2-7; 10 bases fit TRBD2. Sequencing was done on a sample of memory CD4+ T cells from PBMCs. The subset denotes: CD45RA-negative fraction. CDR3 bases: TGTGCCAGCAGCTTGGAGGGACTAGCGCGGAAGTTC. It yields the protein CASSLEGLARKF.